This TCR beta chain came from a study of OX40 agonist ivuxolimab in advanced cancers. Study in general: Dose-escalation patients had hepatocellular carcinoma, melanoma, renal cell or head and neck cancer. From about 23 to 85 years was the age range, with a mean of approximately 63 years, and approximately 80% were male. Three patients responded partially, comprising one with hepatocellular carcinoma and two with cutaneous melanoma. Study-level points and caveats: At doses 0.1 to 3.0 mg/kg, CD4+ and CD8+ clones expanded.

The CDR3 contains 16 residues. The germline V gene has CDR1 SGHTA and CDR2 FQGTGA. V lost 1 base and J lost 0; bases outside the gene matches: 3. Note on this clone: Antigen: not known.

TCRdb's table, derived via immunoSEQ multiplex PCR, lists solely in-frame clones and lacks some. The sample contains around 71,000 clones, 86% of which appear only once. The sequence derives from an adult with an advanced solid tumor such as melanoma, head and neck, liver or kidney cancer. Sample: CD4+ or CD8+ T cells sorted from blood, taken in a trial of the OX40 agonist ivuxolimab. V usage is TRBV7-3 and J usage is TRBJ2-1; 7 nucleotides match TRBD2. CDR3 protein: CASSLIGGSSYNEQFF. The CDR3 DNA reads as TGTGCCAGCAGCTTAATCGGCGGGAGCTCCTACAATGAGCAGTTCTTC.